This T cell receptor (beta chain) came from a study of regulatory T cells in long-lasting Graves disease. Building the TCR beta libraries relied on iRepertoire HTBI primers, and CDR3 regions underwent Arm-PCR. Using its own MiXCR run on the multiplex PCR reads, TCRdb lists one record per CDR3 protein. The table has 300,000 to 400,000 distinct CDR3 sequences, approximately 15% seen once. This clonotype was picked up many times. V gave up 1 base and J gave up 4 bases; unmatched junction bases: 10. This CDR3 comprises 17 residues. Germline V lookup: CDR1 DFQATT, CDR2 SNEGSKA (reference sequence). Time point defined: newly diagnosed GD, antithyroid drugs for less than 3 months. The TCR library was prepared using RNA isolated from PBMCs. The same sample was also used in a study of T cells in Graves' hyperthyroidism and ophthalmopathy.

The sequenced sample was peripheral blood mononuclear cells (PBMCs), obtained at new diagnosis, from a patient treated with antithyroid drugs. The chain links TRBV20-1 to TRBJ2-1, with TRBD2 matching over 10 bases. The TCR originated in a man aged 35 to 55 with Graves disease. This CDR3 is CSARVAGGHITYNEQFF. In nucleotides, the CDR3 is TGCAGTGCTAGAGTAGCGGGGGGCCACATAACTTACAATGAGCAGTTCTTC.